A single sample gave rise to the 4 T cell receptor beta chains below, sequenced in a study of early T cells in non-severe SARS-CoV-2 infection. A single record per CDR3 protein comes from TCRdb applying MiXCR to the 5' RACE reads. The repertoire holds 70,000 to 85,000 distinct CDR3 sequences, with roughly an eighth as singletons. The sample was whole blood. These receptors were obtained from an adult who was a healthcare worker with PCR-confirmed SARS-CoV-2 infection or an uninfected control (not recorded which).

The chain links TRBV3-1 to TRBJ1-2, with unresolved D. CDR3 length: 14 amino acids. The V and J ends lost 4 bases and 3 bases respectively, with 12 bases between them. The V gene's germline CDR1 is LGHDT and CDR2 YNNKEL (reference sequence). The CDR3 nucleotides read TGTGCCAGCAGCCCCAGCATCTCCGACTATGGCTACACCTTC. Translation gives CASSPSISDYGYTF.

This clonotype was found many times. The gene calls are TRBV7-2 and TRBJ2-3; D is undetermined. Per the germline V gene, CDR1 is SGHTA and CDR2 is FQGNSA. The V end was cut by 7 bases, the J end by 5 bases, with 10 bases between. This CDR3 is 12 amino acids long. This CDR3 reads CASTPLEDTQYF. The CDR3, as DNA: TGTGCCAGCACCCCGTTGGAAGATACGCAGTATTTT. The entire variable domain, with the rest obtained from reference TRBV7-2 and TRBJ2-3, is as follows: GAGVSQSPSNKVTEKGKDVELRCDPISGHTALYWYRQSLGQGLEFLIYFQGNSAPDKSGLPSDRFSAERTGGSVSTLTIQRTQQEDSAVYLCASTPLEDTQYFGPGTRLTVL.

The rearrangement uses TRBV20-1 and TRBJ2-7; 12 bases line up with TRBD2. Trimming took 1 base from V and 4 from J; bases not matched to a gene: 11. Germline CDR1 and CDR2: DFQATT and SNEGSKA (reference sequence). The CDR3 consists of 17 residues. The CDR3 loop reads CSARAPLPTSGRYEQYF. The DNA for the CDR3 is TGCAGTGCTAGAGCCCCGCTCCCAACTAGCGGGAGGTACGAGCAGTACTTC.

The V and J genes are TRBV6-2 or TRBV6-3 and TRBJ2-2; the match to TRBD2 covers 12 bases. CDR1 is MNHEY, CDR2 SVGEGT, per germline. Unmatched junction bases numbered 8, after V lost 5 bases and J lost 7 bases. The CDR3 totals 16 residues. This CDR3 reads CASSAILAGGFGELFF. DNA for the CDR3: TGTGCCAGCAGTGCTATACTAGCGGGAGGATTCGGGGAGCTGTTTTTT.